The rows below give T cell receptor beta chains drawn from one sample of a study of T-cell memory formation after mild COVID-19. A single record per CDR3 protein comes from TCRdb applying MiXCR to the 5' RACE reads. The sample holds around 470,000 distinct CDR3 sequences; around 20% are singletons and the top ten take 8.4%. Sequences were obtained from PBMCs or a T cell subset sorted from them (not recorded which). The receptors were gathered from an adult woman who had mild COVID-19 (a few samples of this study predate the infection). Cell type and time point are not known. CDR3s leave out the opening cysteine and the closing phenylalanine or tryptophan.

CDR3 length | J gene | V gene | CDR3 protein
12 | TRBJ2-7 | TRBV27 | ASGVGTGIDEQY
10 | TRBJ1-5 | TRBV20-1 | SARTPDQPQH
15 | TRBJ2-2 | TRBV6-6 | ASRTLAGGENTGELF
13 | TRBJ1-3 | TRBV6-6 | ASRSGTGDGNTIY
11 | TRBJ1-1 | TRBV30 | AWSRQGKTEAF
10 | TRBJ2-7 | TRBV6-5 | ASSPGTGQQY
13 | TRBJ2-7 | TRBV15 | ATSRGQGDIYEQY
17 | TRBJ2-5 | TRBV7-3 | ASSPTGYPGQGAGETQY
14 | TRBJ2-3 | TRBV7-3 | ASSDNLGGGTDTQY
12 | TRBJ1-2 | TRBV5-1 | ASSLKPGTYGYT
11 | TRBJ1-2 | TRBV7-9 | ASSSTGHYGYT
15 | TRBJ1-3 | TRBV18 | ASSPLDRNPSGNTIY
14 | TRBJ2-1 | TRBV7-8 | ASSSRADSRYNEQF
9 | TRBJ2-1 | TRBV29-1 | SVDRDNEQF
14 | TRBJ2-2 | TRBV6-1 | ASSEHGGGRTGELF
14 | TRBJ2-3 | TRBV11-2 | ASSPIAGGVRDTQY
11 | TRBJ2-1 | TRBV30 | AWSSDSYNEQF
11 | TRBJ2-7 | TRBV7-9 | ASSDRASYEQY
13 | TRBJ1-2 | TRBV7-6 | ASSLGTTANYGYT
11 | TRBJ2-7 | TRBV5-1 | ASSFPSSSEQY
17 | TRBJ2-2 | TRBV4-3 | ASSQERLRAGADTGELF
11 | TRBJ2-7 | TRBV7-8 | ASSLESENEQY
10 | TRBJ1-1 | TRBV12-3/TRBV12-4 | ASSFLSRDAF
12 | TRBJ1-5 | TRBV2 | ASSESGTLKPQH
12 | TRBJ2-5 | TRBV9 | ASSVTQGGETQY
12 | TRBJ2-7 | TRBV20-1 | SARYWAGQNEQY
14 | TRBJ2-7 | TRBV2 | ASRDGLAGLPYEQY
12 | TRBJ2-1 | TRBV12-3/TRBV12-4 | ASSYVTSENEQF
11 | TRBJ1-2 | TRBV24-1 | ATTDPGTGGYT
10 | TRBJ2-7 | TRBV7-9 | ASSDRAYEQY
12 | TRBJ1-1 | TRBV12-5 | ASGSSHRGTEAF
12 | TRBJ1-2 | TRBV6-1 | ASSPRDRGHGYT
11 | TRBJ1-5 | TRBV11-2 | ASSSRGNQPQH
14 | TRBJ1-2 | TRBV7-9 | ASSLAPNLSMGGYT
13 | TRBJ2-2 | TRBV2 | ASSEPGTGTGEQF
11 | TRBJ2-1 | TRBV30 | AWSVLGQTQQF
14 | TRBJ2-1 | TRBV14 | ASSHADSRIYNEQF
15 | TRBJ2-7 | TRBV12-3/TRBV12-4 | ASSLDSRDTPSYEQY
11 | TRBJ1-2 | TRBV28 | ASSFSLDKGYT
13 | TRBJ2-2 | TRBV20-1 | SARRAGGGLGELF
13 | TRBJ2-5 | TRBV9 | ASTGTGGYQETQY
17 | TRBJ2-1 | TRBV9 | ASSVSQVAGERSYNEQF
12 | TRBJ1-1 | TRBV12-3/TRBV12-4 | ASSWFGLSTEAF
11 | TRBJ2-7 | TRBV24-1 | AIMVLPNNEQY
13 | TRBJ1-5 | TRBV5-1 | ASSLGTESNQPQH
13 | TRBJ1-6 | TRBV6-5 | ASSVTQGEDSPLH
11 | TRBJ1-6 | TRBV6-1 | ASEGREGSPLH
12 | TRBJ2-7 | TRBV12-3/TRBV12-4 | ASRERGMSYEQY